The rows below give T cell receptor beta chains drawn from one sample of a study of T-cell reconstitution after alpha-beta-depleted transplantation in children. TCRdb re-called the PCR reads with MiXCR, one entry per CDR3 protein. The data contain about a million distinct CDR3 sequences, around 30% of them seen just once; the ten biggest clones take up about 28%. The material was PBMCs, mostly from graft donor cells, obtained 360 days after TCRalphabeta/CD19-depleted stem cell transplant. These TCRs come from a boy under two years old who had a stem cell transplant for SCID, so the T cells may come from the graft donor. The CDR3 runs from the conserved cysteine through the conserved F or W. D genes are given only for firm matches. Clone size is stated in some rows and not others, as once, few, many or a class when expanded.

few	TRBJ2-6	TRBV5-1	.	TGCGCCAGCAGCTTTAGCCCTGGGGCCAACGTCCTGACTTTC	CASSFSPGANVLTF
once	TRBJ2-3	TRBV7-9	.	TGTGCCAGCAGCTTAGAAGGGTACAGCACAGATACGCAGTATTTT	CASSLEGYSTDTQYF
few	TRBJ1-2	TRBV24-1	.	TGTGCCACCAGTGATCCGGACGGGGACTATGGCTACACCTTC	CATSDPDGDYGYTF
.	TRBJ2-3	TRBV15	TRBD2	TGTGCCACCAGCTTTCGGACTAGCGGGAGGACAGATACGCAGTATTTT	CATSFRTSGRTDTQYF
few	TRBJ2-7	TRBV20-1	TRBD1	TGCAGTGCTAGAAGGGACAGCTCCTACGAGCAGTACTTC	CSARRDSSYEQYF
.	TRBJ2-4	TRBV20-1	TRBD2	TGCAGTGCCGTTACTAGCGGGGGGGCCAGTGACATTCAGTACTTC	CSAVTSGGASDIQYF
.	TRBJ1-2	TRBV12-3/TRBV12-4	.	TGTGCCAGCCGGACAGCCACTCACTATGGCTACACCTTC	CASRTATHYGYTF
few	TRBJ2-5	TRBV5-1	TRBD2	TGCGCCAGCAGCTTGGCCTGGGCGGGGGGACTCCAAGAGACCCAGTACTTC	CASSLAWAGGLQETQYF
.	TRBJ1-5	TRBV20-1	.	TGCAGTGCTAGAGTTGGGGCAGGGGCCGTTCAGCCCCAGCATTTT	CSARVGAGAVQPQHF
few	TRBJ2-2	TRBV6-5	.	TGTGCCAGCAGTTACTTTGCCCCACAGGGAAACACCGGGGAGCTGTTTTTT	CASSYFAPQGNTGELFF
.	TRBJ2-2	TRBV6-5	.	TGTGCCAGCAGTTACACGATAGGGTCCGGGGAGCTGTTTTTT	CASSYTIGSGELFF
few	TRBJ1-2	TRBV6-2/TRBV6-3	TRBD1	TGTGCCAGCAGCCTACCCGGACAGGGCGACTATGGCTACACCTTC	CASSLPGQGDYGYTF
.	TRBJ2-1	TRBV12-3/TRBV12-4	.	TGTGCCAGCAGTTCCCCAAGCATCTACAATGAGCAGTTCTTC	CASSSPSIYNEQFF
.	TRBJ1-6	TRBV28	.	TGTGCCAGCACCTTAAACGGCGGCACTTCACCCCTCCACTTT	CASTLNGGTSPLHF
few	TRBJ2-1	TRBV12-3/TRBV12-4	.	TGTGCCAGCAGTCCCCACTATTTGAATGAGCAGTTCTTC	CASSPHYLNEQFF
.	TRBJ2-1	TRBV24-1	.	TGTGCCACCAGTGACCAGACGCCGGGGCACCCCGAGCAGTTCTTC	CATSDQTPGHPEQFF
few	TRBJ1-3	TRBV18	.	TGTGCCAGCTCACCGTTACCCCTCCAGGGAAACAACATATATTTT	CASSPLPLQGNNIYF
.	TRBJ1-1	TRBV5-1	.	TGCGCCAGCAGCTCCTGGGCGGTAAACACTGAAGCTTTCTTT	CASSSWAVNTEAFF
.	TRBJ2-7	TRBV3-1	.	TGTGCCAGCAGCGACGACAGTTCCGAGCAGTACTTC	CASSDDSSEQYF
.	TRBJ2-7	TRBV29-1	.	TGCAGCGTTTTGGGGGCCTACGAGCAGTACTTC	CSVLGAYEQYF
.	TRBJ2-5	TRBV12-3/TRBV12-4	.	TGTGCCAGCGGAAAACATTGGCCCCTAGAGACCCAGTACTTC	CASGKHWPLETQYF
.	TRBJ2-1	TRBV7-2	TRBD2	TGTGCCAGCAGCCCCGGAGCCTCGGGGGGGCACAATGAGCAGTTCTTC	CASSPGASGGHNEQFF
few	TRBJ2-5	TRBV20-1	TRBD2	TGCAGTGCTAGATCCCCGGGACTAGCGGGGAAAGAGACCCAGTACTTC	CSARSPGLAGKETQYF
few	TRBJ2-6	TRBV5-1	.	TGCGCCAGCAGCTTGGTCAGGGCCTCTGGGGCCAACGTCCTGACTTTC	CASSLVRASGANVLTF
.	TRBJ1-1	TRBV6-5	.	TGTGCCAGCAGTTACCCAGACAGGTATGAAGCTTTCTTT	CASSYPDRYEAFF
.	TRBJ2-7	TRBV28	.	TGTGCCAGCACCCCTTGGAGTCCGACAGGATTCTACGAGCAGTACTTC	CASTPWSPTGFYEQYF
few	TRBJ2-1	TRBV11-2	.	TGTGCCAGCAGCCCGCCCCGGGACCTGTGGGTCGATGAGCAGTTCTTC	CASSPPRDLWVDEQFF
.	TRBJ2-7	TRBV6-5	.	TGTGCCAGCAGTTACTCACCCGGCCGAGTCTACTACGAGCAGTACTTC	CASSYSPGRVYYEQYF
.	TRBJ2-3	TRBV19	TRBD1	TGTGCCACCGCTGGGACAGGGGCTAGGACAGATACGCAGTATTTT	CATAGTGARTDTQYF
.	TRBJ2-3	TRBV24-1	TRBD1	TGTGCCACCACCGACAGGGAGAAGGCAGATACGCAGTATTTT	CATTDREKADTQYF
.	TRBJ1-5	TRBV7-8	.	TGTGCCAGCAGCTTAGTGTCCGGGAAGCCCCAGCATTTT	CASSLVSGKPQHF
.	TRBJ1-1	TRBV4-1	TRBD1	TGCGCCAGCAGCCCTCCCGACAGGGGGGACACTGAAGCTTTCTTT	CASSPPDRGDTEAFF
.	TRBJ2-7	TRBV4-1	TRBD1	TGCGCCAGCAGCCAGCTCGGGACAGTAAAAAACGAGCAGTACTTC	CASSQLGTVKNEQYF
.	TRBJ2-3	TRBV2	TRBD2	TGTGCCATCTGTCCACTCTCTAGACTAGCGGGGAGCACAGATACGCAGTATTTT	CAICPLSRLAGSTDTQYF
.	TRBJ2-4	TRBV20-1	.	TGCAGTGCGGAGTTGTTAGCCAAAAACATTCAGTACTTC	CSAELLAKNIQYF
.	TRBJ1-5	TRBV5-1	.	TGCGCCAGCAGCTTGGGGGGACTGCGGAATCAGCCCCAGCATTTT	CASSLGGLRNQPQHF
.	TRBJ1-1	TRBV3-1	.	TGTGCCAGCAGCCGCGACAGGATCAGCATGAACACTGAAGCTTTCTTT	CASSRDRISMNTEAFF
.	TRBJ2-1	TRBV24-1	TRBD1	TGTGCCACCAGTGAGGCTGGGACAGGTCCTGTGTGGTTCTTC	CATSEAGTGPVWFF
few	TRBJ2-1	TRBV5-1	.	TGCGCCAGCAGCTGGGGACAAGTAACAACCTACAATGAGCAGTTCTTC	CASSWGQVTTYNEQFF
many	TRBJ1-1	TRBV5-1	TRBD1	TGCGCCAGCAGCTACCAGGGGGGGGACACTGAAGCTTTCTTT	CASSYQGGDTEAFF
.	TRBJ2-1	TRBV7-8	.	TGTGCCAGCAGCACGACAGCGTTCCCCTTTTACTTCTTC	CASSTTAFPFYFF
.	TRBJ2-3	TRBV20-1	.	TGCAGTGCTAGAGATGAGGGGGTCCGGAGCACAGATACGCAGTATTTT	CSARDEGVRSTDTQYF
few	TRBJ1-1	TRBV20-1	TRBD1	TGCAGTGCTAAGGACAGGTTGAGGGGGATCAACACTGAAGCTTTCTTT	CSAKDRLRGINTEAFF